This T cell receptor beta chain stems from a study of T cells after yellow fever vaccination. Study details: SMART-Seq v4 Ultra Low Input prepared libraries from low-cell fractions.

Notes on the study in general: Only a minor proportion of clonotypes was detected across both CD4 and CD8 compartments. Detected again after the booster were most primary-vaccination clones, at approximately 95% CD4 and 70% to 90% CD8.

The 5'RACE template-switching step produced TCR cDNA and added a universal primer site and UMIs. TCRdb reprocessed the 5' RACE reads with MiXCR, giving one entry per CDR3 protein. The top ten hold roughly an eighth of the sample, which has approximately 550,000 distinct CDR3 sequences, under 25% seen once. As concerns this clonotype: Its antigen is as yet unknown.

CDR3 length: 14 residues. Trimming cost V 4 bases and J 6 bases; bases outside gene matches: 6. Germline-derived CDR1 and CDR2 are LGHDT and YNNKEL (reference sequence). The receptor was derived from a man in his thirties or forties who received the YFV17D yellow fever vaccine. The J gene is TRBJ2-7, the V gene TRBV3-1; 10 bases align to TRBD1. The source material was PBMCs, sampled 15 days after the yellow fever booster vaccination. CDR3 amino acids: CASSLRDRGGEQYF. In nucleotides, the CDR3 is TGTGCCAGCAGCCTACGGGACAGGGGAGGCGAGCAGTACTTC.